The 27 T cell receptor beta chains below come from one sample, sequenced in a study of cytomegalovirus exposure and HLA in healthy donors. In the PCR, 60 Vbeta and 13 Jbeta primers were used. The protocol was immunoSEQ multiplex PCR, while the TCRdb copy is restricted to in-frame clones and leaves out a portion. The table lists around 94,000 clones, approximately 77% of them singletons. The sample consisted of PBMCs. These receptors came from a human donor in good health.

The chain recombines TRBV2 with TRBJ2-2; TRBD2 matches 13 bases. Germline V gives CDR1 SNHLY, CDR2 FYNNEI. The CDR3 sequence is 15 residues long. Losses at the gene ends were 6 bases for V and 5 bases for J; bases not matched to a gene: 3. CDR3 in amino acids: CASRWTSGSTGELFF. The CDR3 DNA reads TGTGCCAGCAGATGGACTAGCGGGAGTACCGGGGAGCTGTTTTTT. Supplemented by reference TRBV2 and TRBJ2-2, the full variable domain reads EPEVTQTPSHQVTQMGQEVILRCVPISNHLYFYWYRQILGQKVEFLVSFYNNEISEKSEIFDDQFSVERPDGSNFTLKIRSTKLEDSAMYFCASRWTSGSTGELFFGEGSRLTVL.

V and J are TRBV18 and TRBJ1-5; TRBD1 matches at 11 bases. This CDR3 has 15 amino acids. The trim removed 6 bases at V and 7 bases at J, leaving 8 bases unmatched. The germline V gene encodes CDR1 KGHSH and CDR2 LQKENI. CDR3 in amino acids: CASSPGTGGEQPQHF. The CDR3 DNA sequence: TGTGCCAGCTCCCCCGGGACAGGGGGGGAGCAGCCCCAGCATTTT.

The V call is TRBV5-8, the J call TRBJ1-5; D remains unclear. Trimming took off 7 bases at V and 5 bases at J, with 16 bases between the two ends. The CDR3 is made up of 14 amino acids. Germline values: CDR1 SGHTS, CDR2 YDEGEE. CDR3 coding DNA: TGTGCCAGCGGGGTTCGGGAGTATTATCAGCCCCAGCATTTT. Amino acids: CASGVREYYQPQHF.

This chain joins TRBV7-3 and TRBJ1-1; TRBD1 matches at 9 bases. J was trimmed by 4 bases and V by 5 bases; bases with no gene match: 5. Looked up from germline, CDR1 is SGHTA and CDR2 is FQGTGA. This CDR3 spans 14 amino acids. Here the CDR3 reads CASSAMDRGTEAFF. The DNA for the CDR3 is TGTGCCAGCAGCGCGATGGACAGGGGCACTGAAGCTTTCTTT.

There are a few counts of this clone. V gene TRBV6-5 combines with J gene TRBJ1-2; no definite D call. Per the germline V gene, CDR1 is MNHEY and CDR2 is SVGAGI. With 4 bases removed from V and 7 bases from J, the gap between germline ends came to 13 bases. CDR3 size: 13 residues. Here the CDR3 reads CASSFGLGRGYTF. CDR3 bases: TGTGCCAGCAGTTTTGGGCTGGGCCGTGGCTACACCTTC.

This rearrangement joins TRBV7-3 to TRBJ2-1; no clear D gene. The CDR3 consists of 13 residues. V lost 1 base, J lost 5 bases, and 6 bases lay in between. Germline lookup yields CDR1 SGHTA and CDR2 FQGTGA. In nucleotides, the CDR3 is TGTGCCAGCAGCTTAATCACGGACAATGAGCAGTTCTTC. Translating gives CASSLITDNEQFF.

The rearrangement uses TRBV28 and TRBJ2-5; 11 nucleotides line up with TRBD1. This CDR3 comprises 14 residues. With V trimmed by 6 bases and J by 5 bases, 5 bases remained unmatched. Germline lookup yields CDR1 MDHEN and CDR2 SYDVKM. This chain's CDR3 is CASSMDRGLETQYF. The CDR3 nucleotides read TGTGCCAGCAGCATGGACAGGGGGCTTGAGACCCAGTACTTC.

This clone occurred once. The gene calls are TRBV11-2 and TRBJ1-1; 7 bases line up with TRBD1. This CDR3 comprises 14 residues. V was clipped by 5 bases and J by 5 bases; unmatched bases: 8. The V gene's germline CDR1 is SGHAT and CDR2 FQNNGV. CDR3 protein: CASSARQGWTEAFF. Written as DNA, the CDR3 is TGTGCCAGCAGCGCTAGACAGGGTTGGACTGAAGCTTTCTTT.

The chain is built from TRBV6-4 and TRBJ2-3; D uncertain. CDR1 and CDR2 (germline): MRHNA, SNTAGT. V shed 0 bases and J shed 1 base, with 11 bases lying between them. There are 16 residues in the CDR3. The CDR3 DNA sequence: TGTGCCAGCAGTGACTCGCAGCGTTCTCGCACAGATACGCAGTATTTT. Residues: CASSDSQRSRTDTQYF.

The DNA of the CDR3 is TGCGCCAGCAGCCAAGATGCACAAAAGTTACGCGAAAAACTGTTTTTT. Its protein product is CASSQDAQKLREKLFF. V usage is TRBV4-3 and J usage is TRBJ1-4; D gene uncertain. The V and J ends lost 0 bases and 8 bases respectively, with 16 bases between them. CDR3 size: 16 residues. CDR1 is LGHNA, CDR2 YSLEER, per germline.

The rearrangement links TRBV28 to TRBJ2-5; TRBD2 matches at 12 bases. Germline values: CDR1 MDHEN, CDR2 SYDVKM. V shed 6 bases, J shed 5 bases, and the junction held 4 bases outside the gene matches. This CDR3 spans 14 amino acids. The CDR3 loop is CASRRLAGVETQYF. The CDR3 DNA sequence: TGTGCCAGCAGAAGACTAGCGGGAGTCGAGACCCAGTACTTC.

This chain joins TRBV11-3 and TRBJ1-6; D ambiguous. This CDR3 region has 16 residues. V was clipped by 3 bases and J by 0 bases, with 9 bases between them. Germline loops: CDR1 SGHNT, CDR2 YENEEA. The CDR3 sequence is CASSLAADSYNSPLHF. DNA for the CDR3: TGTGCCAGCAGCTTGGCGGCGGACTCCTATAATTCACCCCTCCACTTT.

This clone was counted a single time. The chain uses TRBV5-1 and TRBJ2-1; the match to TRBD2 covers 9 bases. Germline CDR1 SGHRS, CDR2 YFSETQ. The V gene end was trimmed by 4 bases and the J gene end by 5 bases; junction bases not matched to a gene: 4. The CDR3 contains 14 residues. DNA of the CDR3: TGCGCCAGCAGCACCCAGCGGGGGGACAATGAGCAGTTCTTC. Protein product: CASSTQRGDNEQFF.

The genes are TRBV9 and TRBJ2-7, with unresolved D. Germline lookup yields CDR1 SGDLS and CDR2 YYNGEE. V was trimmed by 0 bases and J by 7 bases, leaving 11 bases between them. This CDR3 region has 13 residues. DNA for the CDR3: TGTGCCAGCAGCGTAGAGCCACCAGGAGAGCAGTACTTC. Residues: CASSVEPPGEQYF. The complete variable domain, with remaining parts taken from reference TRBV9 and TRBJ2-7, reads DSGVTQTPKHLITATGQRVTLRCSPRSGDLSVYWYQQSLDQGLQFLIQYYNGEERAKGNILERFSAQQFPDLHSELNLSSLELGDSALYFCASSVEPPGEQYFGPGTRLTVT.

This clone came up once. The rearrangement joins TRBV6-4 to TRBJ2-3; TRBD2 might be the D (6 bases). The CDR3 is 15 residues long. CDR1 and CDR2 from the germline V gene are MRHNA and SNTAGT. Trimming stripped 3 bases from V and 2 bases from J, with 12 bases between. The CDR3 region is CASSESAGYTDTQYF. CDR3 bases: TGTGCCAGCAGTGAGAGCGCGGGGTACACAGATACGCAGTATTTT.

This clone was counted a single time. The chain links TRBV18 to TRBJ1-5; D is unclear. The CDR3 spans 15 residues. Germline-derived CDR1 and CDR2 are KGHSH and LQKENI. V dropped 3 bases and J dropped 0 bases, with 9 bases sitting between them. CDR3 in DNA: TGTGCCAGCTCACCTGCTTCCTATAGCAATCAGCCCCAGCATTTT. The encoded protein is CASSPASYSNQPQHF.

The genes are TRBV28 and TRBJ1-4; 9 bases line up with TRBD1. V gave up 6 bases and J gave up 6 bases; unmatched junction bases: 2. CDR3 length: 13 residues. Germline V CDR1 and CDR2: MDHEN, SYDVKM. The CDR3 DNA reads as TGTGCCAGCAGGCGGACAGGGGATGAAAAACTGTTTTTT. Encoded protein: CASRRTGDEKLFF.

The chain recombines TRBV29-1 with TRBJ2-7, with TRBD1 identical over 8 bases. Trimming at V came to 6 bases and at J to 4 bases, leaving 8 bases not matched to a gene. Germline CDR1 SQVTM, CDR2 ANQGSEA. This CDR3 comprises 13 residues. CDR3 residues: CSVGGTGQYEQYF. In DNA form, the CDR3 reads TGCAGCGTAGGGGGGACAGGTCAATACGAGCAGTACTTC.

The chain carries TRBV19 and TRBJ1-2; TRBD1 aligns across 12 bases. This CDR3 has 17 amino acids. The trim removed 7 bases at V and 5 bases at J, leaving 14 bases unmatched. Germline lookup yields CDR1 LNHDA and CDR2 SQIVND (reference sequence). The CDR3 DNA reads as TGTGCCAGTATGCTCAACCGGGACAGGGGGCGTCCTTATGGCTACACCTTC. Encoded protein: CASMLNRDRGRPYGYTF.

The chain recombines TRBV7-2 with TRBJ2-7, with 7 bases fitting TRBD2. The CDR3 extends over 15 amino acids. Germline-derived CDR1 and CDR2 are SGHTA and FQGNSA. The V and J ends lost 1 base and 4 bases, in that order; junction bases with no gene match: 7. This CDR3 reads CASSLEAGESYEQYF. The DNA of the CDR3 is TGTGCCAGCAGCTTAGAGGCGGGGGAATCTTACGAGCAGTACTTC.

The chain carries TRBV5-1 and TRBJ2-1; D is possibly TRBD1 (7 bases). V lost 10 bases and J 7 bases, leaving 21 bases between the germline ends. Germline values: CDR1 SGHRS, CDR2 YFSETQ. This CDR3 has 14 amino acids. The CDR3 sequence is CASIEHGGQNEQFF. The CDR3 DNA follows: TGCGCCTCTATAGAGCACGGGGGACAGAATGAGCAGTTCTTC.

About this clone itself: The junction departs from the called germline gene at one end, perhaps through a read error. The chain joins TRBV7-2 to TRBJ2-2; a weak D match, TRBD2 (5 bases). This CDR3 is built from 15 residues. CDR1 SGHTA and CDR2 FQGNSA come from the germline V gene. In nucleotides, the CDR3 is TGTGCCGGCAGCTTAGCGCCTCGCGGGACCGGGGAGCTGTTTTTT. Its translation is CAGSLAPRGTGELFF. Together with reference TRBV7-2 and TRBJ2-2, the CDR3 gives the full variable domain: GAGVSQSPSNKVTEKGKDVELRCDPISGHTALYWYRQSLGQGLEFLIYFQGNSAPDKSGLPSDRFSAERTGGSVSTLTIQRTQQEDSAVYLCAGSLAPRGTGELFFGEGSRLTVL.

V is TRBV9 and J is TRBJ1-2; no firm D call. The CDR3 consists of 13 residues. The germline gives CDR1 SGDLS, CDR2 YYNGEE. Trimming shortened V by 2 bases and J by 2 bases, and 7 bases separated the two germline ends. CDR3 bases: TGTGCCAGCAGCGTTTCGGGAAACTATGGCTACACCTTC. This gives the protein CASSVSGNYGYTF.

This clone has a single count. The chain has TRBV19 and TRBJ2-7; tentative D call: TRBD1 (5 bases). This CDR3 region has 13 residues. V was cut by 0 bases and J by 7 bases, with 10 bases left in between. Per the germline V gene, CDR1 is LNHDA and CDR2 is SQIVND (reference sequence). The CDR3 loop reads CASSIDTGREQYF. The CDR3 DNA reads as TGTGCCAGTAGTATAGATACAGGCCGGGAGCAGTACTTC.

This chain links TRBV6-5 with TRBJ1-2; TRBD1 agrees at 12 bases. V dropped 6 bases and J dropped 5; count of bases not matched to a gene: 7. The CDR3 loop spans 15 amino acids. Germline CDR1 and CDR2: MNHEY and SVGAGI. In DNA, the CDR3 is TGTGCCAGCAGCCTGGGACAGGGGGCAAAGTATGGCTACACCTTC. Protein: CASSLGQGAKYGYTF.

The chain is built from TRBV7-9 and TRBJ2-1; possibly TRBD1 for D (7 bases). V gave up 8 bases and J gave up 0 bases, with 11 bases separating them. CDR1 and CDR2 from the germline V gene are SEHNR and FQNEAQ (reference sequence). This CDR3 contains 14 residues. The CDR3 region has the DNA TGTGCCAGCTCTCAGGGGGGCTCCTACAATGAGCAGTTCTTC. It specifies CASSQGGSYNEQFF.

J is TRBJ2-7 and V is TRBV19; possibly TRBD2 for D (7 bases). The CDR3 is 19 amino acids. CDR1 and CDR2 (germline): LNHDA, SQIVND (reference sequence). V lost 4 bases and J lost 3, with 28 bases in between. The CDR3 DNA is TGTGCCAGTAGTAATATCGGGGGCGCGGGAATGGCGGGAGTCTACGAGCAGTACTTC. Its protein is CASSNIGGAGMAGVYEQYF.